This TCR beta chain was captured by sequencing in a study of blood T cells in healthy people across ages. Study-level points and caveats: Versus aged donors, long-lived donors had higher diversity and more naive CD4+ cells.

Of note for this clonotype: Antigen specificity is unknown.

Drawing of peripheral blood yielded about 10 milliliters from each donor. The authors extracted at least 5.5 micrograms of total RNA per sample. Through a sample-barcoded 5' primer and a J-beta primer mix, a second PCR was run for about 6 to 12 cycles. TCRdb processed the 5' RACE reads anew with MiXCR; each CDR3 protein has one entry. The sample yields 1.5 million to 2 million distinct CDR3 sequences, approximately 28% seen once. CDR1 and CDR2 from the germline V gene are SGHTA and FQGTGA. This CDR3 has 13 residues. V shed 5 bases and J shed 4 bases, with 11 bases lying between them. The gene calls are TRBV7-3 and TRBJ1-1, with TRBD1 as a possible D gene (6 bases). This TCR was sampled from a woman aged 25-40 years in good health. Sequencing used blood. CDR3 sequence reads: CASSRKQGTEAFF. CDR3 DNA: TGTGCCAGCAGCCGAAAACAGGGCACTGAAGCTTTCTTT.